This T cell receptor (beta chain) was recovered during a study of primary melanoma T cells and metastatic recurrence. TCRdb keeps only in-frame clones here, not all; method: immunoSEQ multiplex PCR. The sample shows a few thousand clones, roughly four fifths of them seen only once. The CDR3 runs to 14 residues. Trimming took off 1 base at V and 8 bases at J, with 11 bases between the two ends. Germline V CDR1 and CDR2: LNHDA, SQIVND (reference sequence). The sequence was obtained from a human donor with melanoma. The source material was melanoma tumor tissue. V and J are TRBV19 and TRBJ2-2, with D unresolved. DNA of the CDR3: TGTGCCAGTAGTATAGGGACGGACGATGGGGAGCTGTTTTTT. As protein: CASSIGTDDGELFF.